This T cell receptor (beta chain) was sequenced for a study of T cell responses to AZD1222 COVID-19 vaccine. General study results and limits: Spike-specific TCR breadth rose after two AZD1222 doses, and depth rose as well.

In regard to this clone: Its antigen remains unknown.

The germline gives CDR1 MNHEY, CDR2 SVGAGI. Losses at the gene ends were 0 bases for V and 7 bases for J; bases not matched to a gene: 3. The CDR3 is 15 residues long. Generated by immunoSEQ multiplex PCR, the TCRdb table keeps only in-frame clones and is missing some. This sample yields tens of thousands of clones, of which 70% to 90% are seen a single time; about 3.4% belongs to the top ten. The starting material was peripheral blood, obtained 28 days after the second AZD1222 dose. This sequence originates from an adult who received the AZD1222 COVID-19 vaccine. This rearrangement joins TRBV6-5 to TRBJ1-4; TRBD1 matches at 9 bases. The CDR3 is CASSYSGTGSEKLFF. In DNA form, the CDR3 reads TGTGCCAGCAGTTACTCGGGGACAGGGAGTGAAAAACTGTTTTTT.